The present T cell receptor (beta chain) was sequenced within a study of CD4 T cells in relation to SARS-CoV-2 and coronaviruses. CD4+ T cells from unexposed donors were obtained before the COVID-19 pandemic (2011-2018). CD4+ T cells were isolated from the cells after 10 days of culture. The CDR3 has 16 amino acids. Per the germline V gene, CDR1 is SGHRS and CDR2 is YFSETQ. Trimming at V came to 3 bases and at J to 0 bases, leaving 4 bases not matched to a gene. This clone was seen just once. Its antigen is not known. Some clones are missing from TCRdb's copy, which holds only in-frame ones; the method was immunoSEQ multiplex PCR. The table includes around 16,000 clones, about four fifths detected once.

The clonotype was recovered from a human donor in good health. V is TRBV5-1 and J is TRBJ2-3, with 10 bases fitting TRBD2. What was sequenced was CD4+ T cells from PBMCs, cultured in vitro. The CDR3, as DNA: TGCGCCAGCAGCTCCCTGACTAGCGGGAGCACAGATACGCAGTATTTT. Amino acid sequence: CASSSLTSGSTDTQYF.